This TCR beta chain was captured in a study of Graves' ophthalmopathy and Graves' hyperthyroidism. The authors amplified TCR beta CDR3 regions from RNA transcripts. RT-PCR with HTBI primers came first, then second-round multiplex PCR. From the multiplex PCR reads, TCRdb called clonotypes with MiXCR, one entry per CDR3 protein. The sample includes about 340,000 distinct CDR3 sequences, about a sixth of them seen just once. Patients with other autoimmune diseases, uncontrolled infections, pregnancy or lactation were excluded. Thyroid ultrasound, orbital computed tomography, TRAb, serum thyroxine and clinical symptoms formed the basis of diagnosis. This TCR was sampled from an adult man with Graves' ophthalmopathy. The sample was peripheral blood.

The DNA for the CDR3 is TGTGCCAGCAGCTTACCCGGAGCCTACGAGCAGTACTTC. Its protein product is CASSLPGAYEQYF. V usage is TRBV7-9 and J usage is TRBJ2-7; no clear D gene. The germline V gene encodes CDR1 SEHNR and CDR2 FQNEAQ (reference sequence). The CDR3 is 13 amino acids. V gave up 2 bases and J gave up 2 bases, with 7 bases separating them. The full variable domain, completed using reference TRBV7-9 and TRBJ2-7, is DTGVSQNPRHKITKRGQNVTFRCDPISEHNRLYWYRQTLGQGPEFLTYFQNEAQLEKSRLLSDRFSAERPKGSFSTLEIQRTEQGDSAMYLCASSLPGAYEQYFGPGTRLTVT.